Following are 3 T cell receptor beta chains from one sample sequenced in a study of T-cell reconstitution after alpha-beta-depleted transplantation in children. The library targeted TCRbeta and was prepared with unique molecular identifiers. TCRdb re-derived calls from the PCR reads in MiXCR, one entry per CDR3 protein. The sample includes fewer than 700,000 distinct CDR3 sequences, 23% of them seen just once. Sequences were derived from PBMCs, mostly from graft donor cells, sampled 360 days after TCRalphabeta/CD19-depleted stem cell transplant. These receptors came from a boy under two years old who had a stem cell transplant for acute myeloid leukemia, so the T cells may come from the graft donor.

The chain is built from TRBV20-1 and TRBJ2-3, with D maybe TRBD1 (5 bases). Trimming stripped 3 bases from V and 3 bases from J, with 10 bases between. Germline V lookup: CDR1 DFQATT, CDR2 SNEGSKA (reference sequence). The length of the CDR3 is 13 residues. The CDR3 DNA sequence: TGCAGTGCTAGGGACAAAGGTACAGATACGCAGTATTTT. Protein product: CSARDKGTDTQYF.

This clonotype was seen a handful of times. This sequence joins TRBV29-1 and TRBJ2-2; D might be TRBD2 (5 bases). CDR3 length: 15 amino acids. Germline V gene data show CDR1 as SQVTM and CDR2 as ANQGSEA. The V gene lost 6 bases and the J gene lost 0 bases, with 14 bases spanning the gap. CDR3 protein: CSVADSGANTGELFF. For the CDR3, the DNA is TGCAGCGTCGCGGACTCTGGCGCGAACACCGGGGAGCTGTTTTTT.

This clonotype was counted ten times or more. The chain uses TRBV20-1 and TRBJ2-7, with 7 positions matching TRBD1. CDR3 length equals 11 residues. Germline V gives CDR1 DFQATT, CDR2 SNEGSKA (reference sequence). The V gene end was trimmed by 6 bases and the J gene end by 6 bases; junction bases not matched to a gene: 5. CDR3 loop: CSAMTGSEQYV. The CDR3 DNA is TGCAGTGCCATGACAGGGAGCGAGCAGTACGTC.